These T cell receptor beta chains were read from a single sample in a study of T cell changes during pregnancy in multiple sclerosis. The method was immunoSEQ multiplex PCR; TCRdb's version includes in-frame clones alone and lacks a portion of them. The table has fewer than 85,000 clones, more than 85% seen once. The specimen was peripheral blood, collected after pregnancy. The origin of the receptors is a female donor in good health, enrolled as a control in a pregnancy study. Both conserved end residues are part of each CDR3. A D gene is named only where the DNA matches it firmly. Not every row has a clone size; where given, it reads once, few, many or a size class.

j_call	v_call	clone_size	d_call	cdr3_nt	cdr3_aa
TRBJ2-1	TRBV6-1	once	TRBD2	TGTGCCAGCAGTGGTCTCAGCGGGGGAAACAATGAGCAGTTCTTC	CASSGLSGGNNEQFF
TRBJ2-7	TRBV27	NA	TRBD2	TGTGCCAGCACCCGGGGGGGGAGCTCCTACGAGCAGTACTTC	CASTRGGSSYEQYF
TRBJ2-5	TRBV5-1	NA	NA	TGCGCCAGCAGCCAGGATGTAGTGGCCCAGTACTTC	CASSQDVVAQYF
TRBJ2-3	TRBV27	NA	TRBD1	TGTGCCAGCAGCAACGGACAGGGGCGGATTACAGATACGCAGTATTTT	CASSNGQGRITDTQYF
TRBJ2-2	TRBV28	NA	NA	TGTGCCAGCAGTTTTCTTACCGGGGAGCTGTTTTTT	CASSFLTGELFF
TRBJ2-1	TRBV5-1	NA	NA	TGCGCCAGCAGCTTGCAACTAGACAATGAGCAGTTCTTC	CASSLQLDNEQFF
TRBJ2-7	TRBV2	NA	NA	TGTGCCAGCATGGACACCCTCTCCTACGAGCAGTACTTC	CASMDTLSYEQYF
TRBJ2-5	TRBV29-1	NA	NA	TGCAGCGGGACGACAGGCGGGGAGACCCAGTACTTC	CSGTTGGETQYF
TRBJ1-2	TRBV5-1	NA	TRBD1	TGCGCCAGCAGCTCGGGGGGACAGGGTAACTATGGCTACACCTTC	CASSSGGQGNYGYTF
TRBJ1-1	TRBV6-6	NA	NA	TGTGCCAGCAGTTATCCTCGGAATCAAGCGGACCGTGGGGCTTTCTTT	CASSYPRNQADRGAFF
TRBJ2-5	TRBV9	NA	TRBD2	TGTGCCAGCAGCCCAGGGGCGGGGGGGCGAGAGACCCAGTACTTC	CASSPGAGGRETQYF
TRBJ2-7	TRBV9	once	TRBD2	TGTGCCAGCAGCAACCGACTAGCGGGCGAGCAGTACTTC	CASSNRLAGEQYF
TRBJ2-7	TRBV12-5	NA	NA	TGTGCTAGTGGTTTTTTGGGGAGCGAGCAGTACTTC	CASGFLGSEQYF
TRBJ2-1	TRBV9	NA	NA	TGTGCCAGCAGCGTCTACCATGATGAGCAGTTCTTC	CASSVYHDEQFF
TRBJ2-1	TRBV2	once	TRBD2	TGTGCCAGCAGTAGCGGGGTTTACAATGAGCAGTTCTTC	CASSSGVYNEQFF
TRBJ2-7	TRBV28	NA	TRBD1	TGTGCCAGCAGTGCCGGGACAGGAACTTACGAGCAGTACTTC	CASSAGTGTYEQYF
TRBJ2-4	TRBV28	NA	TRBD2	TGTGCCAGCAGTTTCTTGCGGGAGTTGGGCAAAAACATTCAGTACTTC	CASSFLRELGKNIQYF
TRBJ2-5	TRBV19	NA	NA	TGTGCCAGTAGTACCCGGTACCAAGAGACCCAGTACTTC	CASSTRYQETQYF
TRBJ2-1	TRBV7-3	NA	TRBD2	TGTGCCAGCAGCCCAAGTCGGGGACTAGCGAATGAGCAGTTCTTC	CASSPSRGLANEQFF
TRBJ2-1	TRBV5-6	NA	TRBD2	TGTGCCAGCAGCTCTGTCACTAGCGGGAGGGTCAATGAGCAGTTCTTC	CASSSVTSGRVNEQFF